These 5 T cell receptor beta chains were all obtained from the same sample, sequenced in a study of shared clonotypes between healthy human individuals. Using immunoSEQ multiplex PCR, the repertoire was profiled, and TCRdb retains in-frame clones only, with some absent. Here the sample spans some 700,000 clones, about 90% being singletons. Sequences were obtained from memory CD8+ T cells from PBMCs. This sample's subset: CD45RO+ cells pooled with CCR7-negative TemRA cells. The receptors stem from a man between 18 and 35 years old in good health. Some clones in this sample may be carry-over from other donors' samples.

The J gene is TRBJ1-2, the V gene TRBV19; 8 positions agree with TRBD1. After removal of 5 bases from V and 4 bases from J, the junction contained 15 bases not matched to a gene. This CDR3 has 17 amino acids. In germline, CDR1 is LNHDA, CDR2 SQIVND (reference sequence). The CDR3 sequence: CASSPRTGIIPSYGYTF. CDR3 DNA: TGTGCCAGTAGTCCCCGGACAGGGATAATCCCCAGCTATGGCTACACCTTC.

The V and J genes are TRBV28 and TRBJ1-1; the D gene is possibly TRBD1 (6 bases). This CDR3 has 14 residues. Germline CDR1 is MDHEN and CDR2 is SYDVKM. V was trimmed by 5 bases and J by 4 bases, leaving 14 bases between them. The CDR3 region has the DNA TGTGCCAGCAGTCAAAGGAAGGGGGTCACTGAAGCTTTCTTT. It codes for CASSQRKGVTEAFF. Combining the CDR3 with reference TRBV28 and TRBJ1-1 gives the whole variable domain DVKVTQSSRYLVKRTGEKVFLECVQDMDHENMFWYRQDPGLGLRLIYFSYDVKMKEKGDIPEGYSVSREKKERFSLILESASTNQTSMYLCASSQRKGVTEAFFGQGTRLTVV.

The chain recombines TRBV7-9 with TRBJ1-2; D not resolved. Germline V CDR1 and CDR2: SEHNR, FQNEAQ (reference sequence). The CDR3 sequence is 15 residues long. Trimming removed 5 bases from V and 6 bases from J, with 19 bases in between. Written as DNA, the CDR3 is TGTGCCAGCAGCCTAAGCGTGGAGATGGGTCATGGCTACACCTTC. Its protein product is CASSLSVEMGHGYTF. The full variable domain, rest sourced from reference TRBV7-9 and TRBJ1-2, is DTGVSQNPRHKITKRGQNVTFRCDPISEHNRLYWYRQTLGQGPEFLTYFQNEAQLEKSRLLSDRFSAERPKGSFSTLEIQRTEQGDSAMYLCASSLSVEMGHGYTFGSGTRLTVV.

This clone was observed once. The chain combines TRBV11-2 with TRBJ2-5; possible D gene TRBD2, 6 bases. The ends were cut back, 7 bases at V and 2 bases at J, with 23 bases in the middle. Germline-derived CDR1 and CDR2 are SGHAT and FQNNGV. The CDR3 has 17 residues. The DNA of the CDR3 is TGTGCCAGCACTATAACCTCTACTAGCTCCTCACAAGAGACCCAGTACTTC. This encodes CASTITSTSSSQETQYF.

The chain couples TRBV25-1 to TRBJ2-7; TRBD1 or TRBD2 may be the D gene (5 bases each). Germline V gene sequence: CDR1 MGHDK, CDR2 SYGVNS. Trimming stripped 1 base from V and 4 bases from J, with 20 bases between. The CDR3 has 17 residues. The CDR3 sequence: CASSEFRTGTAKYEQYF. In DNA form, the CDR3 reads TGTGCCAGCAGTGAATTTAGAACGGGGACCGCCAAGTACGAGCAGTACTTC.